This is a list of T cell receptor beta chains from one sample in a study of spatial heterogeneity in lung cancer. TCRdb independently ran MiXCR on the 5' RACE reads; one entry per CDR3 protein. The repertoire holds roughly 91,000 distinct CDR3 sequences, with about 20% as singletons. This material consisted of PBMCs, taken at surgery. Receptors were obtained from a male donor with early-stage non-small cell lung cancer. Each CDR3 is given with its conserved first and last residue. A D gene is named only where the DNA matches it firmly. Only some rows state a clone size, as once, few, many or a class for expanded clones.

d_call,v_call,clone_size,j_call,cdr3_nt,cdr3_aa
-,TRBV28,-,TRBJ2-5,TGTGCCAGCAGTCCACCCGGACGCGGCGGGGAGACCCAGTACTTC,CASSPPGRGGETQYF
-,TRBV10-3,-,TRBJ1-2,TGTGCCATCAGTCGACAGAAGATTAACTATGGCTACACCTTC,CAISRQKINYGYTF
-,TRBV2,few,TRBJ2-5,TGTGCCAGCAGTCCCCAGGGCCCCCGCAGAGTCCAAGAGACCCAGTACTTC,CASSPQGPRRVQETQYF
-,TRBV29-1,-,TRBJ2-2,TGCAGCGTTAGGAGATGGGAGGAGAACACCGGGGAGCTGTTTTTT,CSVRRWEENTGELFF
-,TRBV5-1,few,TRBJ1-3,TGCGCCAGCAGCCTGACCAGGACAGAAGCTGGAAACACCATATATTTT,CASSLTRTEAGNTIYF
-,TRBV7-9,many,TRBJ2-7,TGTGCCAGCAGCCATGGAAGTACCTACGAGCAGTACTTC,CASSHGSTYEQYF
TRBD2,TRBV28,few,TRBJ2-1,TGTGCCAGCAGTCCGAGACTCCCGGGACTAGCAGTCAATGAGCAGTTCTTC,CASSPRLPGLAVNEQFF
TRBD1,TRBV12-3/TRBV12-4,few,TRBJ1-1,TGTGCCAGCAGCCCCGGGACAGGGCGTCTGAGAACTGAAGCTTTCTTT,CASSPGTGRLRTEAFF
TRBD1,TRBV20-1,few,TRBJ1-5,TGCAGTGCTAGGACACAGGGGGCATACGGGCAGCCCCAGCATTTT,CSARTQGAYGQPQHF
-,TRBV20-1,few,TRBJ2-7,TGCAGTGCTGACGGAAGGTACGAGCAGTACTTC,CSADGRYEQYF
-,TRBV5-1,many,TRBJ1-1,TGCGCCAGCAGCACGAAGGGGCGACAACCCTTGAACACTGAAGCTTTCTTT,CASSTKGRQPLNTEAFF
TRBD2,TRBV5-4,-,TRBJ2-4,TGTGCCAGCAGCTTGGTCGGGGGGGCTCACCGTCGAGCCAAAAACATTCAGTACTTC,CASSLVGGAHRRAKNIQYF
-,TRBV6-5,many,TRBJ1-1,TGTGCCGTGGAGGCGCCCTTAAACACTGAAGCTTTCTTT,CAVEAPLNTEAFF
-,TRBV27,-,TRBJ2-7,TGTGCCAGCAGAGCACAGAACGAGCAGTACTTC,CASRAQNEQYF
TRBD1,TRBV12-3/TRBV12-4,-,TRBJ1-6,TGTGCCAGCAGCACTACAGGGGGCCTGTCACCCCTCCACTTT,CASSTTGGLSPLHF
TRBD2,TRBV6-6,-,TRBJ2-1,TGTGCCAGCAGTGATGTAGCGGGAGAAACCTACAATGAGCAGTTCTTC,CASSDVAGETYNEQFF
-,TRBV20-1,-,TRBJ1-1,TGCAGTGCTAGAGATCGTGGGGGAGGCACTGAAGCTTTCTTT,CSARDRGGGTEAFF
-,TRBV20-1,-,TRBJ2-7,TGCAGTGCTCCGGGGGACCTTCGCTACGAGCAGTACTTC,CSAPGDLRYEQYF
-,TRBV5-4,many,TRBJ2-5,TGTGCCAGCAGCTTGGCCGGCGGGGGCCTCCCCCAAGAGACCCAGTACTTC,CASSLAGGGLPQETQYF
-,TRBV6-1,few,TRBJ2-2,TGTGCCAGCAGACCCGGGGTCTACACCGGGGAGCTGTTTTTT,CASRPGVYTGELFF
TRBD1,TRBV14,-,TRBJ2-7,TGTGCCAGCAGCCACGGGACAGCCCAGTACTTC,CASSHGTAQYF
TRBD2,TRBV20-1,-,TRBJ2-4,TGCAGTGCTAGACGGGAGGGCGAGAACATTCAGTACTTC,CSARREGENIQYF
-,TRBV5-4,-,TRBJ1-4,TGTGCCAGCAGCTTGGCCCCGACAGCTGAAAAACTGTTTTTT,CASSLAPTAEKLFF
-,TRBV3-1,-,TRBJ1-4,TGTGCCAGCAGCTCCCGACCGCAGGCGACTGAAAAACTGTTTTTT,CASSSRPQATEKLFF
TRBD1,TRBV20-1,-,TRBJ1-1,TGCAGTGCTTCGGGACAGCCGACCACTGAAGCTTTCTTT,CSASGQPTTEAFF
TRBD1,TRBV10-3,few,TRBJ2-7,TGTGCCATCAGGGACAGGGAGCGCTACGAGCAGTACTTC,CAIRDRERYEQYF
-,TRBV28,few,TRBJ2-7,TGTGCCAGCGTTAAGGCTTACGAGCAGTACTTC,CASVKAYEQYF
TRBD2,TRBV3-1,few,TRBJ2-5,TGTGCCAGCAGCCAAGGTAGCGGGAGACTTATGGAGACCCAGTACTTC,CASSQGSGRLMETQYF
-,TRBV5-1,once,TRBJ2-3,TGCGCCAGCAGCTTGGGGGGTACCCGTGGCATGGATACGCAGTATTTT,CASSLGGTRGMDTQYF
TRBD1,TRBV6-5,-,TRBJ2-7,TGTGCCAGCAGTTACGACCGGGACAGCTCCTACGAGCAGTACTTC,CASSYDRDSSYEQYF
-,TRBV15,few,TRBJ2-5,TGTGCCACCAGCAGAGAGCACCAAGAGACCCAGTACTTC,CATSREHQETQYF
-,TRBV12-3/TRBV12-4,few,TRBJ1-1,TGTGCCAGCAGTCGGGGGGCCAACACTGAAGCTTTCTTT,CASSRGANTEAFF
TRBD2,TRBV10-3,many,TRBJ2-1,TGTGCCATCAGTGATACAACTAGCGGGCATGAGCAGTTCTTC,CAISDTTSGHEQFF
-,TRBV4-3,once,TRBJ2-3,TGCGCCAGCAGCCAAGAGTACAGGGCCGACACAGATACGCAGTATTTT,CASSQEYRADTDTQYF
TRBD1,TRBV28,few,TRBJ1-1,TGTGCCAGCCCTGGGACAGGGTTGAACACTGAAGCTTTCTTT,CASPGTGLNTEAFF
TRBD2,TRBV28,-,TRBJ2-1,TGTGCCACCCGGACTAGCGGGCTGACTTGGGATGAGCAGTTCTTC,CATRTSGLTWDEQFF
-,TRBV6-6,-,TRBJ1-1,TGTGCCAGCAGTTACTCAAAGGGAACGAACACTGAAGCTTTCTTT,CASSYSKGTNTEAFF
TRBD1,TRBV12-3/TRBV12-4,few,TRBJ1-2,TGTGCCAGCAGCCGGACAGGGGGCGAGTATGGCTACACCTTC,CASSRTGGEYGYTF
-,TRBV30,few,TRBJ1-1,TGTGCCTGGAGGGCTAGGAACACTGAAGCTTTCTTT,CAWRARNTEAFF
-,TRBV4-3,once,TRBJ1-2,TGCGCCAGCAGCCAAGGTGCGAACACGCCCACCTATGGCTACACCTTC,CASSQGANTPTYGYTF
TRBD2,TRBV7-2,-,TRBJ2-3,TGTGCCAGCACCCTTAGCGGGGGCCCCACAGATACGCAGTATTTT,CASTLSGGPTDTQYF
TRBD2,TRBV28,-,TRBJ2-3,TGTGCCAGCAGTTTATACGGACTAGTTAGCACAGATACGCAGTATTTT,CASSLYGLVSTDTQYF
-,TRBV5-8,-,TRBJ1-2,TGTGCCAGCACCCCCTGGGACAACAGAAACTATGGCTACACCTTC,CASTPWDNRNYGYTF
TRBD2,TRBV28,-,TRBJ2-7,TGTGCCAGCAGTTTATTCGGGACTAGCGGTTCCTACGAGCAGTACTTC,CASSLFGTSGSYEQYF
-,TRBV5-1,few,TRBJ1-2,TGCGCCAGCAGCTTGGTTTCTCGCGCTAACTATGGCTACACCTTC,CASSLVSRANYGYTF
-,TRBV7-2,-,TRBJ2-1,TGTGCCAGCAGCACTCACTACAATGAGCAGTTCTTC,CASSTHYNEQFF
TRBD2,TRBV12-3/TRBV12-4,few,TRBJ2-1,TGTGCCAGCAGGCCCTTCGGGGGGGCCAATGAGCAGTTCTTC,CASRPFGGANEQFF
TRBD1,TRBV6-5,-,TRBJ2-5,TGTGCCAGCAGTTATGCGGCGACAGGGGACGAGACCCAGTACTTC,CASSYAATGDETQYF
-,TRBV6-2/TRBV6-3,few,TRBJ2-7,TGTGCCAGCAGCGGGCTGGACGCCGGAAGCTCCTACGAGCAGTACTTC,CASSGLDAGSSYEQYF
-,TRBV18,once,TRBJ2-3,TGTGCCAGCTCTACTCGGAAGGGGATTTCTAGCACAGATACGCAGTATTTT,CASSTRKGISSTDTQYF
-,TRBV5-8,few,TRBJ2-3,TGTGCCAGCAGCTTGGCTAGCGCCACAGATACGCAGTATTTT,CASSLASATDTQYF
TRBD2,TRBV19,-,TRBJ2-7,TGTGCCAGTAGTATTGGGACTAGCGGGAGGGCCCTCAACGAGCAGTACTTC,CASSIGTSGRALNEQYF
TRBD1,TRBV9,few,TRBJ1-6,TGTGCCAGCAGCGTAACAGGGGGCGATTCACCCCTCCACTTT,CASSVTGGDSPLHF